This T cell receptor beta chain was obtained from a study of blood T cell repertoires in COVID-19 (dated by TCRdb to the early 2020s). Context from the whole study: Samples covering the acute and convalescent phases of COVID-19 were provided by collaborators in the United States, Italy and Spain. The material from the prospective study consisted of cDNA or gDNA derived from T cells, B-cell-depleted T cells, or PBMCs. Deeply sampled blood TCRbeta repertoires from subjects exposed to, actively infected with, or recovered from COVID-19 were included in the dataset. The repertoires were released in a freely available public database intended as a resource for research on the immune response to SARS-CoV-2. Samples came from the ongoing ImmuneRACE study (first 160 participants) plus 1,254 subjects from 6 global collaborators. Sample metadata almost always included a de-identified subject ID, COVID-19 status, age in years and sex. Where available, HLA class I and class II types were taken from metadata supplied by the sample provider and were not determined by assay-based typing.

At the junction V is shortened by 1 base and J by 2 bases, with 14 bases in between. The germline V gene yields SGHVS for CDR1 and FQNEAQ for CDR2. From the cysteine through the phenylalanine, the CDR3 covers 17 amino acids. The DNA shown is the 51-base CDR3, in frame from base 1. This clone came up many times. No antigen is known for it. Per-nucleotide qualities are absent, and no much larger clonotype sits a single base away. Whole blood was collected in K2EDTA tubes by collaborating institutions according to the institutions' own protocols. For TCRbeta analysis, collaborators shipped samples as frozen whole blood, isolated PBMCs, or DNA extracted from either of those sample types. Results the study describes overall, beyond this receptor: The quantity of clinical and demographic metadata differed by source and by participant and was supplied without curation.

TCRbeta CDR3 regions were amplified from genomic DNA using the immunoSEQ Assay, a bias-controlled multiplex PCR. Concerning the study's data processing: Within the assay, amplification of reference gene primers was used to estimate how many nucleated cells each sample contained. Sequence reads were collapsed and filtered to measure the absolute abundance of every unique TCRbeta CDR3 rearrangement. For each sample, productive Simpson clonality was calculated as the square root of Simpson's diversity index across productive rearrangements. Entries here come from immuneACCESS through TCRdb and include only in-frame sequences with V and J called. Some clones fail to appear in such tables; in the studies checked, an unresolved V gene covers under half of the shortfall, and the cause of the remainder is unknown. The V and J calls and clone size come from that table; D and trimming were worked out from the DNA. The sample table shows under 250,000 clones, and 89% are seen once. 4% to 6% of the sample belongs to the ten largest clones.

This TCR was recovered from a middle-aged woman with acute or convalescent COVID-19. Sequenced material: peripheral blood. The chain links TRBV7-8 with TRBJ2-2, with no D gene named confidently. The DNA is as follows: TGTGCCAGCAGCTTAGAGGTCAGGTCCATTAACACCGGGGAGCTGTTTTTT. This sequence encodes CASSLEVRSINTGELFF.